These 27 T cell receptor beta chains came from one sample sequenced in a study of CD8+ T cells in alopecia areata. Sequencing relied on a cDNA template that was reverse transcribed from extracted RNA. Only in-frame clones appear in the TCRdb table, and some are missing; sequencing was by immunoSEQ multiplex PCR. The table lists about 150,000 clones, about 60% of them singletons. The sequencing here drew on CD4+ T cells sorted from blood, taken at week 0. The receptors shown here come from a human donor with alopecia areata.

V is TRBV6-5 and J is TRBJ2-1; D tentatively fits TRBD1 or TRBD2 (5 bases each). Germline loops: CDR1 MNHEY, CDR2 SVGAGI. The CDR3 contains 12 residues. V lost 11 bases and J lost 10, with 18 bases in between. The CDR3 bases are TGTGCCGCCACGAACCCCGGGACGGAGCAGTTCTTC. Protein: CAATNPGTEQFF.

The chain uses TRBV5-4 and TRBJ2-5, with TRBD1 identical over 8 bases. The CDR3 runs 15 residues. Germline assignment: CDR1 SGHNT and CDR2 YYREEE (reference sequence). The V and J ends lost 4 bases and 2 bases, in that order; junction bases with no gene match: 7. The CDR3 DNA sequence: TGTGCCAGCAGCCCACGGACAGGGAATCAAGAGACCCAGTACTTC. It specifies CASSPRTGNQETQYF.

J is TRBJ2-7 and V is TRBV18; 8 positions agree with TRBD1. Germline-derived CDR1 and CDR2 are KGHSH and LQKENI. V lost 1 base, J lost 6 bases, and 8 bases stayed unmatched. The CDR3 contains 15 residues. CDR3 sequence reads: CASSPLTGELSEQYF. The CDR3 nucleotides are TGTGCCAGCTCACCACTGACAGGGGAGTTATCCGAGCAGTACTTC.

The chain is built from TRBV15 and TRBJ1-4; D is unclear. The CDR3 is 15 amino acids. Germline lookup yields CDR1 LNHNV and CDR2 YYDKDF (reference sequence). The V gene lost 0 bases and the J gene lost 4 bases, with 9 bases spanning the gap. CDR3 sequence (DNA): TGTGCCACCAGCAGAGATAAGGGCGGTAATGAAAAACTGTTTTTT. Protein product: CATSRDKGGNEKLFF.

This chain joins TRBV28 and TRBJ1-2; TRBD1 might be the D (6 bases). CDR3 length equals 13 residues. Germline CDR1 reads MDHEN; CDR2 reads SYDVKM. Trimming took 10 bases from V and 3 from J, leaving 15 bases between them. The CDR3: CATRKDSDYGYTF. CDR3 DNA: TGTGCCACCAGGAAGGACAGCGACTATGGCTACACCTTC.

The chain employs TRBV6-5 and TRBJ2-5; 7 positions match TRBD1. Germline CDR1 and CDR2: MNHEY and SVGAGI. Trimming cost V 4 bases and J 5 bases; bases outside gene matches: 4. This CDR3 spans 13 amino acids. CDR3 loop: CASSSYRGETQYF. The CDR3 nucleotides are TGTGCCAGCAGTTCTTACAGGGGTGAGACCCAGTACTTC.

This clone was detected only a few times. The chain links TRBV7-2 to TRBJ1-2; 10 bases are shared with TRBD1. The CDR3 has 16 amino acids. CDR1 and CDR2 from the germline V gene are SGHTA and FQGNSA. With 4 bases clipped from V and 7 bases from J, the junction kept 12 bases outside the gene matches. The CDR3 DNA reads as TGTGCCAGCAGCTCAGGGGCCCGACAGGGGGCGCGTGGCTACACCTTC. It yields the protein CASSSGARQGARGYTF.

The genes are TRBV7-2 and TRBJ1-2; D call uncertain. Between the trimmed V and J ends, which lost 3 bases and 4 bases, there was a span of 12 bases. CDR3 length: 14 amino acids. The germline gives CDR1 SGHTA, CDR2 FQGNSA. The CDR3 sequence: CASSFRTPTYGYTF. The CDR3 DNA is TGTGCCAGCAGCTTCAGGACCCCGACCTATGGCTACACCTTC.

About this clone: Other DNA sequences in this sample translate to the same CDR3. The V and J genes are TRBV5-1 and TRBJ2-5, with 10 positions matching TRBD1. V was clipped by 4 bases and J by 5 bases; unmatched bases: 5. The length of the CDR3 is 14 residues. Germline-derived CDR1 and CDR2 are SGHRS and YFSETQ. The CDR3 loop reads CASSPGQGGETQYF. CDR3 nucleotide sequence: TGCGCCAGCAGCCCCGGACAGGGGGGGGAGACCCAGTACTTC.

A few counts support this clone. V gene TRBV7-9 combines with J gene TRBJ2-4, with a weak D call TRBD2 (7 bases). The germline gives CDR1 SEHNR, CDR2 FQNEAQ (reference sequence). V shed 1 base and J shed 0 bases, with 16 bases lying between them. This CDR3 is 18 amino acids long. In nucleotides, the CDR3 is TGTGCCAGCAGCTTAGGCGGGGGCGTACTGTTAGCCAAAAACATTCAGTACTTC. Its protein is CASSLGGGVLLAKNIQYF.

V is TRBV29-1 and J is TRBJ1-1; the D gene is possibly TRBD1 (5 bases). Trimming stripped 1 base from V and 11 bases from J, with 17 bases between. Germline-derived CDR1 and CDR2 are SQVTM and ANQGSEA. This CDR3 is built from 13 residues. The CDR3 coding sequence is TGCAGCGTTGAAGGTGGAGGTTTGAGGGACGCTTTCTTT. It encodes CSVEGGGLRDAFF.

This sequence joins TRBV28 and TRBJ2-5, with 8 bases matching TRBD1. Germline-derived CDR1 and CDR2 are MDHEN and SYDVKM. The ends lost 4 bases at V and 4 bases at J; junction bases unmatched: 5. The CDR3 is 14 residues long. CDR3 DNA: TGTGCCAGCAGTTACCTAACAGGGGGAGAGACCCAGTACTTC. This translates into CASSYLTGGETQYF. Based on the CDR3 plus reference TRBV28 and TRBJ2-5, the full variable domain is DVKVTQSSRYLVKRTGEKVFLECVQDMDHENMFWYRQDPGLGLRLIYFSYDVKMKEKGDIPEGYSVSREKKERFSLILESASTNQTSMYLCASSYLTGGETQYFGPGTRLLVL.

This rearrangement joins TRBV9 to TRBJ1-3; D ambiguous. The germline CDR1 and CDR2 sequences are SGDLS and YYNGEE. Trimming cost V 4 bases and J 0 bases, with 11 bases left between them. This CDR3 is 15 amino acids long. In DNA, the CDR3 is TGTGCCAGCAGCCGGCAGGCCAACTCTGGAAACACCATATATTTT. This gives the protein CASSRQANSGNTIYF.

The chain links TRBV5-6 to TRBJ2-7; no clear D gene. Germline CDR1 reads SGHDT; CDR2 reads YYEEEE. This CDR3 contains 13 residues. The V and J ends lost 3 bases and 3 bases respectively, with 10 bases between them. The DNA of the CDR3 is TGTGCCAGCAGCTCCACCGTCGACTACGAGCAGTACTTC. Its protein product is CASSSTVDYEQYF.

V usage is TRBV7-8 and J usage is TRBJ2-2; the D gene could be TRBD1 or TRBD2 (5 bases each). Germline assignment: CDR1 SGHVS and CDR2 FQNEAQ. V lost 4 bases and J 6 bases, leaving 15 bases between the germline ends. This CDR3 is 15 amino acids long. The chain's CDR3 is CASSSGADSAGELFF. The CDR3 coding sequence is TGTGCCAGCAGCTCCGGGGCTGATTCGGCCGGGGAGCTGTTTTTT.

The chain couples TRBV30 to TRBJ1-2; D uncertain. Germline CDR1 reads GTSNPN; CDR2 reads SVGIG (reference sequence). CDR3 length equals 12 residues. Between the trimmed V and J ends, which lost 2 bases and 2 bases, there was a span of 6 bases. DNA of the CDR3: TGTGCCTGGAGTATGAGGAACTATGGCTACACCTTC. As protein: CAWSMRNYGYTF. Variable domain in full (rest from reference TRBV30 and TRBJ1-2): SQTIHQWPATLVQPVGSPLSLECTVEGTSNPNLYWYRQAAGRGLQLLFYSVGIGQISSEVPQNLSASRPQDRQFILSSKKLLLSDSGFYLCAWSMRNYGYTFGSGTRLTVV.

The chain recombines TRBV18 with TRBJ2-4, with 8 bases fitting TRBD1. Germline assignment: CDR1 KGHSH and CDR2 LQKENI. Trimming cost V 3 bases and J 1 base; bases outside gene matches: 11. CDR3 length: 18 amino acids. The CDR3 here is CASSPAPGTGSAKNIQYF. CDR3 DNA: TGTGCCAGCTCACCTGCCCCCGGGACAGGATCGGCCAAAAACATTCAGTACTTC.

The genes are TRBV15 and TRBJ2-3, with 7 bases fitting TRBD1. Looked up from germline, CDR1 is LNHNV and CDR2 is YYDKDF (reference sequence). The V gene end was trimmed by 8 bases and the J gene end by 0 bases; junction bases not matched to a gene: 5. This CDR3 has 14 residues. The CDR3 DNA reads TGTGCCACCGCAGGGGACAGAAGCACAGATACGCAGTATTTT. It specifies CATAGDRSTDTQYF.

This sequence joins TRBV4-1 and TRBJ1-1; 7 bases are shared with TRBD1. Trimming took 0 bases from V and 8 from J; bases not matched to a gene: 18. The CDR3 totals 18 residues. Germline assignment: CDR1 MGHRA and CDR2 YSYEKL. The CDR3 nucleotides read TGCGCCAGCAGCCAAGACAGCCACCGGACAGGAGCCCTATTGGAAGCTTTCTTT. Translating gives CASSQDSHRTGALLEAFF.

This clone showed up just a few times. The chain joins TRBV5-6 to TRBJ2-5, with 7 positions matching TRBD1. Germline assignment: CDR1 SGHDT and CDR2 YYEEEE. This CDR3 is built from 12 residues. Trimming cost V 5 bases and J 7 bases; bases outside gene matches: 5. CDR3 DNA sequence: TGTGCCAGCAGACGGGACAGTGCGACCCAGTACTTC. The encoded protein is CASRRDSATQYF.

This sequence joins TRBV19 and TRBJ1-2; possible D gene TRBD1, 5 bases. The germline V and J ends were trimmed by 6 bases and 1 base, with 9 bases remaining between them. Looked up from germline, CDR1 is LNHDA and CDR2 is SQIVND (reference sequence). The CDR3 loop spans 13 amino acids. The CDR3 loop reads CASRDTVNYGYTF. CDR3 nucleotides: TGTGCCAGTAGGGACACCGTTAACTATGGCTACACCTTC.

The rearrangement uses TRBV29-1 and TRBJ2-1; TRBD2 matches at 7 bases. The germline gives CDR1 SQVTM, CDR2 ANQGSEA. V shed 3 bases and J 7 bases; nucleotides not matched to a gene: 3. This CDR3 contains 12 residues. CDR3 coding DNA: TGCAGCGTTGACTCCGGGAGGAATGAGCAGTTCTTC. The encoded protein is CSVDSGRNEQFF.

The chain employs TRBV14 and TRBJ2-3; the D gene is possibly TRBD2 (7 bases). The CDR3 contains 15 residues. The V end was cut by 5 bases, the J end by 6 bases, with 18 bases between. The germline V gene has CDR1 SGHDN and CDR2 FVKESK. CDR3 protein: CASSLRVGGPDTQYF. The CDR3 coding sequence is TGTGCCAGCAGCTTACGTGTGGGGGGGCCGGATACGCAGTATTTT. The full variable domain, in which reference TRBV14 and TRBJ2-3 provide the parts outside the CDR3, is EAGVTQFPSHSVIEKGQTVTLRCDPISGHDNLYWYRRVMGKEIKFLLHFVKESKQDESGMPNNRFLAERTGGTYSTLKVQPAELEDSGVYFCASSLRVGGPDTQYFGPGTRLTVL.

The V and J genes are TRBV15 and TRBJ2-7; D may be TRBD1 (6 bases). Looked up from germline, CDR1 is LNHNV and CDR2 is YYDKDF (reference sequence). The CDR3 consists of 18 residues. V was clipped by 0 bases and J by 2 bases, with 20 bases between them. The CDR3 loop is CATSRDLITGSIPYEQYF. CDR3 DNA: TGTGCCACCAGCAGAGACCTAATAACAGGGTCAATTCCCTACGAGCAGTACTTC.

This chain joins TRBV30 and TRBJ1-2; 9 bases map to TRBD1. Germline CDR1 reads GTSNPN; CDR2 reads SVGIG (reference sequence). CDR3 length: 13 residues. Unmatched junction bases numbered 9, after V lost 7 bases and J lost 6 bases. The CDR3 is CAYTPGTGNGYTF. CDR3 in DNA: TGTGCCTACACACCCGGGACAGGGAATGGCTACACCTTC.

The rearrangement joins TRBV29-1 to TRBJ1-4; 10 nucleotides agree with TRBD1. Germline lookup yields CDR1 SQVTM and CDR2 ANQGSEA. The CDR3 runs to 15 residues. The V and J ends lost 6 bases and 10 bases, in that order; junction bases with no gene match: 14. The CDR3 nucleotides are TGCAGCGTCCGGGACCTGGACAGGGGGGATGGAAAACTGTTTTTT. As protein: CSVRDLDRGDGKLFF.

The chain employs TRBV15 and TRBJ1-5, with 8 positions matching TRBD1. The CDR3 has 16 amino acids. V was pared by 5 bases and J by 1 base, with 7 bases of the junction left unmatched. Looked up from germline, CDR1 is LNHNV and CDR2 is YYDKDF (reference sequence). CDR3: CATSGDRGGSNQPQHF. The CDR3 DNA reads TGTGCCACCAGCGGTGACAGGGGTGGAAGCAATCAGCCCCAGCATTTT. Combining the CDR3 with reference TRBV15 and TRBJ1-5 gives the whole variable domain DAMVIQNPRYQVTQFGKPVTLSCSQTLNHNVMYWYQQKSSQAPKLLFHYYDKDFNNEADTPDNFQSRRPNTSFCFLDIRSPGLGDTAMYLCATSGDRGGSNQPQHFGDGTRLSIL.